One sample yielded the 5 T cell receptor beta chains listed below, sequenced in a study of blood T cells in healthy people across ages. A second PCR of about 7 to 12 cycles used a sample-barcoded 5' primer and a J-beta primer mix. In TCRdb, the 5' RACE reads were re-called with MiXCR into one record per CDR3 protein. In the table there are 730,000 or so distinct CDR3 sequences, about 43% of which are singletons. The sample taken for sequencing was blood. The receptors shown here come from a man aged 80 or over in good health.

The genes are TRBV7-9 and TRBJ2-3, with D hard to call. CDR3 length equals 14 residues. Germline assignment: CDR1 SEHNR and CDR2 FQNEAQ (reference sequence). Trimming shortened V by 2 bases and J by 4 bases, and 10 bases separated the two germline ends. As DNA, the CDR3 is TGTGCCAGCAGCTTATCGTCCCAGGCAGATACGCAGTATTTT. It yields the protein CASSLSSQADTQYF.

This chain connects TRBV6-5 to TRBJ1-4; 7 bases map to TRBD1. CDR3 length: 14 amino acids. The ends lost 6 bases at V and 11 bases at J; junction bases unmatched: 12. Germline V gene data show CDR1 as MNHEY and CDR2 as SVGAGI. CDR3 sequence (DNA): TGTGCCAGCAGGGGACAGACCCGCCCAGGGAAACTGTTTTTT. This sequence encodes CASRGQTRPGKLFF.

This clonotype occurred a few times. The rearrangement joins TRBV20-1 to TRBJ2-1; 12 nucleotides match TRBD2. The germline gives CDR1 DFQATT, CDR2 SNEGSKA (reference sequence). V gave up 8 bases and J gave up 1 base; unmatched junction bases: 15. The CDR3 consists of 18 residues. For the CDR3, the DNA is TGCAGTACTTCGCCTCCGGGACTAGCGGGTACGTCCTACAATGAGCAGTTCTTC. Translated, it gives CSTSPPGLAGTSYNEQFF.

The chain is built from TRBV28 and TRBJ1-6; D is ambiguous. The germline V gene encodes CDR1 MDHEN and CDR2 SYDVKM. V was pared by 3 bases and J by 11 bases, with 8 bases between. This CDR3 spans 12 amino acids. The CDR3 region is CASSLGVPPLHF. DNA of the CDR3: TGTGCCAGCAGTTTGGGTGTACCACCCCTCCACTTT.

The chain recombines TRBV3-1 with TRBJ2-1; 12 bases align to TRBD2. Losses at the gene ends were 2 bases for V and 6 bases for J; bases not matched to a gene: 5. CDR3 length: 16 residues. Looked up from germline, CDR1 is LGHDT and CDR2 is YNNKEL (reference sequence). The CDR3 loop is CASSQLAGGPGNEQFF. CDR3 bases: TGTGCCAGCAGCCAACTAGCGGGGGGGCCCGGCAATGAGCAGTTCTTC.